This TCR beta chain was identified during a study of STAT5B mutations in CD4+ large granular lymphocyte leukemia. General study findings and limits: Main leukemic clonotypes were patient-specific, but more than 20% appeared at low frequency elsewhere.

Control samples were healthy donors' buffy coats. Points on this clone: The antigen remains unidentified.

TCRdb's copy holds only in-frame clones and misses some; the assay was immunoSEQ multiplex PCR. The table has approximately 20,000 clones, about 80% seen once. This sequence originates from a human donor in good health. Sequencing was performed on CD4+ T cells from blood buffy coats.

The CDR3 here is CASSSLSVREGNTIYF. In DNA, the CDR3 is TGTGCCAGCAGCTCTCTCAGCGTACGCGAAGGAAACACCATATATTTT. This chain joins TRBV7-2 and TRBJ1-3; D gene ambiguous. Germline CDR1 is SGHTA and CDR2 is FQGNSA. The CDR3 loop spans 16 amino acids. V lost 4 bases and J 4 bases, leaving 17 bases between the germline ends.